These 29 T cell receptor beta chains share one sample of origin, sequenced in a study of PD-L1 blockade in urothelial cancer. Here immunoSEQ multiplex PCR was the method, and the copy in TCRdb shows in-frame clones only, minus some. The table lists some 27,000 clones, 65% to 90% of them singletons. The sequences come from PBMCs, collected around atezolizumab (anti-PD-L1) treatment. Receptor source: a man between 50 and 59 years old with urothelial cancer.

CDR3 nucleotide sequence: TGTGCCAGTAAATCCAGGGCTCCCACAGATACGCAGTATTTT. Translating gives CASKSRAPTDTQYF. The rearrangement links TRBV19 to TRBJ2-3; D is possibly TRBD1 (5 bases). Germline lookup yields CDR1 LNHDA and CDR2 SQIVND (reference sequence). Trimming left V 7 bases short and J 2 bases short, with 13 bases between. The CDR3 spans 14 residues.

The J gene is TRBJ1-2, the V gene TRBV6-9; D may be TRBD1 (6 bases). The V and J ends lost 3 bases and 1 base respectively, with 12 bases between them. The length of the CDR3 is 15 residues. Germline-derived CDR1 and CDR2 are MNHGY and SVAAGI. The DNA for the CDR3 is TGTGCCAGCAGTTACGGGGGGGCTCTTAACTATGGCTACACCTTC. This codes for CASSYGGALNYGYTF.

V usage is TRBV6-5 and J usage is TRBJ1-5; D not resolved. V was cut by 6 bases and J by 0 bases, with 6 bases left in between. Germline-derived CDR1 and CDR2 are MNHEY and SVGAGI. CDR3 size: 13 residues. The CDR3 nucleotides read TGTGCCAGCAGAAGCTATAGCAATCAGCCCCAGCATTTT. This sequence encodes CASRSYSNQPQHF.

The V gene is TRBV5-6, the J gene TRBJ2-7; D call uncertain. This CDR3 is 13 amino acids long. CDR1 is SGHDT, CDR2 YYEEEE, per germline. V lost 0 bases, J lost 4 bases, and 8 bases lay in between. The CDR3 loop is CASSLVGGYEQYV. DNA of the CDR3: TGTGCCAGCAGCTTGGTTGGCGGATACGAGCAGTACGTC.

This clone was found once. The chain couples TRBV5-8 to TRBJ1-1; D unclear. The CDR3 is 13 amino acids. Germline V CDR1 and CDR2: SGHTS, YDEGEE. V lost 1 base to trimming and J lost 8 bases, with 12 bases between them. CDR3 DNA sequence: TGTGCCAGCAGCTTGATAATGGCATCAGAAGCTTTCTTT. It specifies CASSLIMASEAFF.

This clone qualifies as medium-sized (0.01 to 0.1%). Other DNA variants within this sample encode the same CDR3. This sequence joins TRBV5-1 and TRBJ2-7; 11 nucleotides agree with TRBD1. CDR3 length: 14 amino acids. Germline loops: CDR1 SGHRS, CDR2 YFSETQ. Germline trimming cut 4 bases from V and 3 bases from J; bases unmatched to any gene: 3. Here the CDR3 DNA reads TGCGCCAGCAGCCCCGGGACAGGGGGCTACGAGCAGTACTTC. Protein product: CASSPGTGGYEQYF.

This clone has just a few counts. This chain connects TRBV7-2 to TRBJ1-6; 10 bases align to TRBD1. The V gene's germline CDR1 is SGHTA and CDR2 FQGNSA. This CDR3 spans 15 amino acids. V trimming: 2 bases; J trimming: 10 bases; junction bases outside the gene matches: 5. The CDR3 protein is CASSLRRDRGSPLHF. CDR3 nucleotides: TGTGCCAGCAGCTTACGTCGGGACAGGGGCTCACCCCTCCACTTT. Full variable domain (missing parts from reference TRBV7-2 and TRBJ1-6): GAGVSQSPSNKVTEKGKDVELRCDPISGHTALYWYRQSLGQGLEFLIYFQGNSAPDKSGLPSDRFSAERTGGSVSTLTIQRTQQEDSAVYLCASSLRRDRGSPLHFGNGTRLTVT.

This chain links TRBV16 with TRBJ2-3, with a weak D call TRBD2 (6 bases). The V end lost 5 bases, the J end lost 6 bases, and 12 bases lay between the germline ends. Germline V gene data show CDR1 as KGHSY and CDR2 as FQNENV. The CDR3 is made up of 13 amino acids. Here the CDR3 reads CASSTGGRDTQYF. The CDR3 DNA follows: TGTGCCAGCAGCACCGGAGGGCGGGATACGCAGTATTTT.

This clone came up once. This rearrangement joins TRBV6-6 to TRBJ1-1; 11 bases align to TRBD1. The CDR3 totals 16 residues. Germline V gene sequence: CDR1 MNHNY, CDR2 SVGAGI (reference sequence). The V and J ends lost 6 bases and 7 bases, in that order; junction bases with no gene match: 13. CDR3 loop: CASRAQGTGGSGEAFF. CDR3 nucleotides: TGTGCCAGCAGGGCACAAGGGACAGGGGGTTCCGGTGAAGCTTTCTTT.

Here the CDR3 DNA reads TGTGCCAGCAGCCAAGGGACTTCCTACGAGCAGTACTTC. Translation gives CASSQGTSYEQYF. The chain employs TRBV4-2 and TRBJ2-7; possible D gene TRBD2, 5 bases. Trimming left V 1 base short and J 1 base short, with 5 bases between. This CDR3 has 13 amino acids. Germline CDR1 and CDR2: LGHNA and YNFKEQ.

The chain links TRBV18 to TRBJ1-1; D may be TRBD1 (5 bases). The germline V and J ends were trimmed by 5 bases and 6 bases, with 10 bases remaining between them. Germline V gene lookup returns CDR1 KGHSH and CDR2 LQKENI. CDR3 size: 12 residues. The CDR3 sequence: CASSGTGAEAFF. CDR3 nucleotides: TGTGCCAGCTCAGGCACGGGGGCTGAAGCTTTCTTT. The full variable domain, rest sourced from reference TRBV18 and TRBJ1-1, is NAGVMQNPRHLVRRRGQEARLRCSPMKGHSHVYWYRQLPEEGLKFMVYLQKENIIDESGMPKERFSAEFPKEGPSILRIQQVVRGDSAAYFCASSGTGAEAFFGQGTRLTVV.

The chain employs TRBV7-2 and TRBJ1-1; D might be TRBD1 (6 bases). Trimming removed 5 bases from V and 5 bases from J, with 12 bases in between. The CDR3 consists of 13 residues. Germline V gene data show CDR1 as SGHTA and CDR2 as FQGNSA. This chain's CDR3 is CASSPLRGTEAFF. CDR3 DNA sequence: TGTGCCAGCAGCCCACTGAGGGGGACTGAAGCTTTCTTT.

The CDR3 sequence: CATSRDGGMNTEAFF. The DNA for the CDR3 is TGTGCCACCAGCAGAGATGGGGGCATGAACACTGAAGCTTTCTTT. V usage is TRBV15 and J usage is TRBJ1-1, with TRBD1 as a possible D gene (6 bases). The CDR3 is 15 residues long. V lost 0 bases and J 0 bases, leaving 8 bases between the germline ends. Germline V lookup: CDR1 LNHNV, CDR2 YYDKDF (reference sequence).

The chain employs TRBV5-6 and TRBJ2-7, with 7 bases fitting TRBD1. The junction had 3 bases not matched to a gene; V was cut back by 1 base and J by 2 bases. Germline lookup yields CDR1 SGHDT and CDR2 YYEEEE. The CDR3 is 14 amino acids. For the CDR3, the DNA is TGTGCCAGCAGCTTGCGACAGGGTGCCTACGAGCAGTACTTC. It is translated as CASSLRQGAYEQYF.

The chain carries TRBV11-2 and TRBJ2-5; 16 positions agree with TRBD2. Looked up from germline, CDR1 is SGHAT and CDR2 is FQNNGV. With V trimmed by 7 bases and J by 5 bases, 10 bases remained unmatched. This CDR3 comprises 17 residues. CDR3 DNA: TGTGCCAGCACGGGGACTAGCGGGAGGGCGGGGCGGGAGACCCAGTACTTC. It specifies CASTGTSGRAGRETQYF.

The gene calls are TRBV6-6 and TRBJ2-2; D is unresolved. V was shortened by 6 bases and J by 8 bases, with 10 bases between the two germline ends. Per the germline V gene, CDR1 is MNHNY and CDR2 is SVGAGI (reference sequence). CDR3 length: 12 amino acids. The CDR3 nucleotides are TGTGCCAGCAGCCCCCTCGCGGGGGAGCTGTTTTTT. It encodes CASSPLAGELFF.

The chain employs TRBV5-8 and TRBJ2-1; D perhaps matches TRBD1 (5 bases). Per the germline V gene, CDR1 is SGHTS and CDR2 is YDEGEE. The CDR3 has 14 amino acids. V was pared by 2 bases and J by 2 bases, with 8 bases between. The CDR3 region has the DNA TGTGCCAGCAGCTTTAGGGGCCCCTACAATGAGCAGTTCTTC. It specifies CASSFRGPYNEQFF.

V usage is TRBV5-1 and J usage is TRBJ2-7, with D unclear. Trimming took off 1 base at V and 5 bases at J, with 10 bases between the two ends. Germline lookup yields CDR1 SGHRS and CDR2 YFSETQ. The length of the CDR3 is 13 residues. CDR3 amino acids: CASSLRLEHEQYF. Written as DNA, the CDR3 is TGCGCCAGCAGCTTGAGGCTAGAGCACGAGCAGTACTTC.

The V gene is TRBV5-1, the J gene TRBJ1-6, with no clear D. V gave up 0 bases and J gave up 7 bases, with 11 bases separating them. The germline V gene has CDR1 SGHRS and CDR2 YFSETQ. The CDR3 length is 15 residues. CDR3 in DNA: TGCGCCAGCAGCTTGGGCCCCGGGGAGAATTCACCCCTCCACTTT. Translating gives CASSLGPGENSPLHF.

The rearrangement joins TRBV2 to TRBJ2-5; D may be TRBD2 (6 bases). Germline CDR1 SNHLY, CDR2 FYNNEI. The CDR3 has 14 amino acids. V was clipped by 4 bases and J by 3 bases, with 12 bases between them. The CDR3 sequence is CASSGVIAEETQYF. DNA of the CDR3: TGTGCCAGCAGTGGGGTAATAGCGGAAGAGACCCAGTACTTC. Filled out from reference TRBV2 and TRBJ2-5, the complete variable domain reads EPEVTQTPSHQVTQMGQEVILRCVPISNHLYFYWYRQILGQKVEFLVSFYNNEISEKSEIFDDQFSVERPDGSNFTLKIRSTKLEDSAMYFCASSGVIAEETQYFGPGTRLLVL.

This clone is medium-sized within its sample. Within the sample, other DNA sequences also encode this same CDR3. The V and J genes are TRBV7-2 and TRBJ2-3; 14 nucleotides agree with TRBD2. Germline trimming cut 1 base from V and 6 bases from J; bases unmatched to any gene: 3. The CDR3 runs to 16 residues. Germline V gene sequence: CDR1 SGHTA, CDR2 FQGNSA. The CDR3 sequence: CASSLVGLAGVDTQYF. The DNA for the CDR3 is TGTGCCAGCAGCTTAGTGGGACTAGCGGGGGTGGATACGCAGTATTTT.

J is TRBJ2-1 and V is TRBV19; D is perhaps TRBD1 (5 bases). CDR3 size: 12 residues. In germline, CDR1 is LNHDA, CDR2 SQIVND (reference sequence). The V and J ends lost 6 bases and 4 bases respectively, with 7 bases between them. CDR3 sequence reads: CASSAGYNEQFF. The CDR3 nucleotides are TGTGCCAGTAGCGCAGGGTACAATGAGCAGTTCTTC.

The rearrangement joins TRBV18 to TRBJ2-2; no definite D call. V was cut by 3 bases and J by 5 bases, with 7 bases left in between. CDR1 is KGHSH, CDR2 LQKENI, per germline. The CDR3 spans 13 residues. The CDR3 sequence: CASSPELTGELFF. DNA of the CDR3: TGTGCCAGCTCACCTGAACTGACCGGGGAGCTGTTTTTT.

This chain links TRBV6-4 with TRBJ1-6; the D is unclear. Germline V CDR1 and CDR2: MRHNA, SNTAGT. V shed 8 bases and J shed 1 base, with 9 bases lying between them. The CDR3 spans 14 residues. CDR3 bases: TGTGCCAGCCGCCGGGATTCCTATAATTCACCCCTCCACTTT. As protein: CASRRDSYNSPLHF.

The V and J genes are TRBV28 and TRBJ2-7, with D possibly being TRBD2 (6 bases). From germline, CDR1 is MDHEN and CDR2 SYDVKM. There are 12 residues in the CDR3. This CDR3 is CVSRRAGYEQYV. CDR3 sequence (DNA): TGTGTCAGCAGGAGGGCGGGATACGAGCAGTACGTC.

This chain connects TRBV2 to TRBJ2-5; D might be TRBD2 (6 bases). V lost 8 bases, J lost 1 base, and 14 bases lay in between. Germline-derived CDR1 and CDR2 are SNHLY and FYNNEI. The CDR3 runs to 14 residues. This chain's CDR3 is CASHTERVQETQYF. CDR3 nucleotide sequence: TGTGCCAGCCACACAGAGCGGGTCCAAGAGACCCAGTACTTC.

The chain joins TRBV6-1 to TRBJ2-3, with 11 bases lining up with TRBD1. CDR1 is MNHNS, CDR2 SASEGT, per germline. This CDR3 is built from 15 residues. Trimming took 4 bases from V and 4 from J; bases not matched to a gene: 4. The CDR3 sequence is CASSVGTGGSDTQYF. The CDR3 DNA sequence: TGTGCCAGCAGTGTAGGGACAGGGGGATCAGATACGCAGTATTTT.

The chain joins TRBV19 to TRBJ1-5; D remains ambiguous. The V gene lost 0 bases and the J gene lost 0 bases, with 6 bases spanning the gap. The CDR3 has 15 amino acids. In germline, CDR1 is LNHDA, CDR2 SQIVND (reference sequence). CDR3 bases: TGTGCCAGTAGTATAGACAGGTATAGCAATCAGCCCCAGCATTTT. Amino acids: CASSIDRYSNQPQHF.

Here the CDR3 DNA reads TGTGCCATCAACCGACAGGGGGCCTCTGAAGCTTTCTTT. Its protein is CAINRQGASEAFF. The chain links TRBV10-3 to TRBJ1-1; 10 bases are shared with TRBD1. The CDR3 contains 13 residues. The J segment lost 6 bases and the V segment lost 7 bases, leaving 5 bases of the junction unmatched. The germline gives CDR1 ENHRY, CDR2 SYGVKD.